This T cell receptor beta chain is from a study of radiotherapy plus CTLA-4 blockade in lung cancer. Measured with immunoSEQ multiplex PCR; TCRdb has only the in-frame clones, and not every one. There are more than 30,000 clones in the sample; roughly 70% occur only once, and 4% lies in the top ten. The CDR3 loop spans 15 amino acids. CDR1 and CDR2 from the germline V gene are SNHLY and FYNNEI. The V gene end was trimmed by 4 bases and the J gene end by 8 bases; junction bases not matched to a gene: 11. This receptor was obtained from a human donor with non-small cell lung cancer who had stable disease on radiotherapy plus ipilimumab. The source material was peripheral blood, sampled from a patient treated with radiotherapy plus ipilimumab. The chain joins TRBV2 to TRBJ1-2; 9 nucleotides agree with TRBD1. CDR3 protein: CASSAEIQGAEGYTF. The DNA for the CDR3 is TGTGCCAGCAGTGCCGAGATACAGGGGGCGGAGGGCTACACCTTC.